This T cell receptor beta chain derives from a study of OX40 agonist ivuxolimab in advanced cancers. Study overall: Therapy given before enrollment (anti-PD-1, anti-PD-L1 or anti-CTLA-4) was allowed, and 40% to 50% had some.

Method: immunoSEQ multiplex PCR; TCRdb's copy keeps in-frame clones and lacks some. The table includes about 50,000 clones, 70% to 85% detected once. This receptor was identified in an adult with an advanced solid tumor such as melanoma, head and neck, liver or kidney cancer. The input for sequencing was CD4+ or CD8+ T cells sorted from blood, taken in a trial of the OX40 agonist ivuxolimab.

The CDR3 is CASSSREISTDTQYF. The CDR3 DNA is TGCGCCAGCAGCTCAAGAGAGATAAGCACAGATACGCAGTATTTT. The chain has TRBV5-1 and TRBJ2-3; no firm D call. Germline-derived CDR1 and CDR2 are SGHRS and YFSETQ. The CDR3 is 15 amino acids. Trimming took 3 bases from V and 0 from J, leaving 11 bases between them.